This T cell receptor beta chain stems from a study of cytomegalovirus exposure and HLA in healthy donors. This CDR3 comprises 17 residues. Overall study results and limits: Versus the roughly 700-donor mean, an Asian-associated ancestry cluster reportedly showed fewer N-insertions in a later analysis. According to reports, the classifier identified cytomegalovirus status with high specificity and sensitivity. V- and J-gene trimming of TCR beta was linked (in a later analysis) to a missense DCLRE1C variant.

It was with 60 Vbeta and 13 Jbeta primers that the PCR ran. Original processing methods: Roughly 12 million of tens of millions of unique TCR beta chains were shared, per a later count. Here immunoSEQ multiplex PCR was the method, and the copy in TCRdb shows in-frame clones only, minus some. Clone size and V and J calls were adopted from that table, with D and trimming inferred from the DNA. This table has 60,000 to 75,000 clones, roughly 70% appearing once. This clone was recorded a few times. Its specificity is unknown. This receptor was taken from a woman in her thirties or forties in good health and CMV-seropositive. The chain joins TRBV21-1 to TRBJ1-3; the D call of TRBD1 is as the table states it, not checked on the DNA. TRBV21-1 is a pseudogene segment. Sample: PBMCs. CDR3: CASRYRGYRVHRNTIYF. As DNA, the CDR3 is TGTGCCAGCAGATACAGGGGGTACAGAGTACACCGAAACACCATATATTTT.